This TCR beta chain emerged from a study of T cells in tuberculosis. The study, taken as a whole, reports: Active tuberculosis cases were adults; controls were adolescents.

Sequencing used immunoSEQ multiplex PCR; TCRdb keeps in-frame clones, though not all of them. This table holds roughly 34,000 clones, roughly nine tenths found once. The CDR3 totals 16 residues. The germline gives CDR1 MGHDK, CDR2 SYGVNS. V lost 6 bases to trimming and J lost 4 bases, with 18 bases between them. Time point noted: new active TB diagnosis, blood taken before or within 7 days of starting treatment. About this clone: What it recognizes is unknown.

The chain combines TRBV25-1 with TRBJ2-2; D possibly corresponds to TRBD2 (6 bases). The source is an adult with tuberculosis. Sample: PBMCs, taken at tuberculosis diagnosis. CDR3 nucleotide sequence: TGTGCCAGCAGCCCGGTGGGCCTCGGGGGCACCGGGGAGCTGTTTTTT. Its translation: CASSPVGLGGTGELFF.